This TCR beta chain was recorded in a study of human T cells and chemical hapten exposure listed by TCRdb under 2021. At the level of the whole study: For sensitization, 2% DPC in acetone was applied to a roughly 2 cm by roughly 2 cm area of upper inner arm skin. Patch testing on the upper back used Finn chambers containing 0.01% DPC, with scoring done after 6 days according to International Contact Dermatitis Research Group standards. Alopecia areata with under or over 50% scalp involvement, alopecia totalis and alopecia universalis were represented in the patient cohort, which was mostly female. Nearly 30 alopecia patients gave blood for TCR sequencing at one to four time points (pre-sensitization, 2, 6 and 24 weeks). Libraries were pooled for sequencing, and variation in per-sample TCR yields was attributed mainly to small differences in library volumes within the pool. Weekly therapeutic DPC doses were additionally applied to the scalp of patients throughout the roughly 24-week study period. This study followed changes in the peripheral blood TCR repertoire in vivo during primary and secondary sensitization of alopecia patients to the hapten diphenylcyclopropenone (DPC). Blood samples were taken from patients before sensitization (week 0) and at 2, 6 and about 24 weeks after DPC sensitization. Results the study describes overall, beyond this receptor: The number of PT1 expanded TCRs positively correlated with patch test score, significant at thresholds 8, 16 and 32 but not 4. All patients had alopecia, a presumed autoimmune disease, so their immune response might differ from that of healthy individuals. Repeated subsampling changed both the strength of the expansion versus patch-test correlation and the threshold at which that correlation became significant. The number of TCRs above 1 in 1000 frequency did not change with DPC sensitization; there was no evidence of global repertoire structure alterations. Expanded TCRs formed significantly more large CDR3 similarity clusters than pre-sensitization or healthy control sets, consistent with antigen-driven responses.

The CDR3 contains 13 residues, cysteine and phenylalanine counted. Just the 39-base CDR3 DNA is kept, in frame starting at base 1. The germline V gene (reference sequence) supplies CDR1 DFQATT and CDR2 SNEGSKA. Deletion took 1 base off V and 3 bases off J, with a span of 9 bases between the germline ends. The library was prepared using RACE. Instrument used: NextSeq 500. During library preparation, unique molecular identifiers were attached to individual cDNA molecules so that TCRs could be counted quantitatively and reproducibly. Each blood RNA sample was used to sequence both TCR alpha and TCR beta chains. The source study handled its data this way. A median of around 100,000 TCRs per sample was observed, with a range of roughly 23,224 to 700,000. V, J and CDR3 annotation of the TCR reads was carried out using the Decombinator software suite. To make PS versus PT1 abundance plots, every sample was subsampled to the same number of TCRs (28,000). Expanded TCRs were defined as absent before sensitization and observed at least eight times at the 2-week time point. TCRdb redid the processing of the public reads, applying fastp at Q25 and MiXCR, and retained in-frame beta chains. Rows matching on CDR3 protein sequence are summarized as one entry with the most common DNA and genes. These V and J calls are TCRdb output, not the study's own analysis. This sample is represented by tens of thousands of distinct CDR3 sequences; 8% to 10% of them were singletons. The biggest ten clones account for around 3.9% of the sample.

According to the study, the label for this sample's time point signals: pre-sensitization, week 0. The intended sense of this specimen's treatment or condition label: therapeutic diphenylcyclopropenone sensitization with weekly scalp DPC. Blood at each patch-test visit was drawn before the patch test was applied. Patients were eligible if aged 18 to 70, diagnosed with alopecia and judged suitable for DPC therapy, and pregnant patients were excluded. Unfractionated whole blood was collected in Tempus Blood RNA tubes, and total RNA was extracted from that blood. A word on this clonotype: It lacks a known antigen. No base-level quality is on record; no much larger clone is a single base apart.

The sequencing used whole blood, collected in connection with sensitization to the hapten diphenylcyclopropenone (DPC). This receptor was obtained from a woman in her thirties or forties with alopecia areata. Some clones in this sample may be carry-over from other donors' samples. The chain was built from TRBV20-1 and TRBJ2-5, and TRBD2 may be the D gene, going by 6 matching bases. The DNA reads TGCAGTGCTAGAGGGGCGGGGAAAGAGACCCAGTACTTC. Its protein reads: CSARGAGKETQYF.